The 21 T cell receptor beta chains presented below share a single source sample, sequenced in a study of T cells in tuberculosis. The repertoire was sequenced with immunoSEQ multiplex PCR; TCRdb's copy has only in-frame clones and lacks some. The repertoire has some 7,900 clones, 95% of them found once; the top ten carry around a tenth. Sample: PBMCs. These receptors all come from an adult with tuberculosis.

V gene TRBV7-2 combines with J gene TRBJ2-7, with D uncertain. V lost 0 bases, J lost 7 bases, and 10 bases lay in between. This CDR3 comprises 13 residues. Germline V gene lookup returns CDR1 SGHTA and CDR2 FQGNSA. The CDR3 sequence is CASSLALQHEQYF. The CDR3 DNA follows: TGTGCCAGCAGCTTAGCGCTGCAACATGAGCAGTACTTC.

The chain couples TRBV27 to TRBJ1-2; 7 bases line up with TRBD1. The germline gives CDR1 MNHEY, CDR2 SMNVEV (reference sequence). V lost 10 bases, J lost 6 bases, and 8 bases stayed unmatched. This CDR3 contains 12 residues. CDR3 amino acids: CATLARGNGYTF. The CDR3, as DNA: TGTGCCACCTTAGCCAGGGGGAATGGCTACACCTTC.

The V call is TRBV5-1, the J call TRBJ2-7; 8 bases map to TRBD1. The germline CDR1 and CDR2 sequences are SGHRS and YFSETQ. The CDR3 consists of 15 residues. With 1 base clipped from V and 7 bases from J, the junction kept 10 bases outside the gene matches. The CDR3, as DNA: TGCGCCAGCAGCTTGACAGGGGGTCGCGGTCGGGAGCAGTACTTC. Its protein product is CASSLTGGRGREQYF.

This clone was found once. This chain connects TRBV5-1 to TRBJ1-1; the D gene is possibly TRBD1 (5 bases). This CDR3 contains 13 residues. From germline, CDR1 is SGHRS and CDR2 YFSETQ. The V and J ends lost 5 bases and 4 bases respectively, with 12 bases between them. The CDR3 DNA is TGCGCCAGCAGTTTAGGGGAAGGCACTGAAGCTTTCTTT. Translation: CASSLGEGTEAFF.

The J gene is TRBJ2-1, the V gene TRBV25-1; 9 bases are a match to TRBD2. CDR3 length: 15 amino acids. Germline V gives CDR1 MGHDK, CDR2 SYGVNS. V was pared by 3 bases and J by 4 bases, with 4 bases of the junction left unmatched. The CDR3 spells CASSEASGIYNEQFF. CDR3 DNA sequence: TGTGCCAGCAGTGAGGCTAGCGGGATTTACAATGAGCAGTTCTTC.

This chain's CDR3 is CASSDILESGGYTF. DNA for the CDR3: TGTGCCAGCAGTGATATTTTGGAGTCGGGTGGCTACACCTTC. The chain recombines TRBV25-1 with TRBJ1-2, with D unresolved. V was cut by 3 bases and J by 7 bases, with 15 bases left in between. Germline CDR1 MGHDK, CDR2 SYGVNS. The CDR3 spans 14 residues.

The CDR3 here is CASSRRGLGEQFF. CDR3 sequence (DNA): TGTGCCAGCAGTCGTAGGGGACTGGGTGAGCAGTTCTTC. This sequence joins TRBV2 and TRBJ2-1, with D tentatively TRBD2 (6 bases). Germline values: CDR1 SNHLY, CDR2 FYNNEI. CDR3 size: 13 residues. Trimming took off 5 bases at V and 9 bases at J, with 14 bases between the two ends.

This chain joins TRBV19 and TRBJ2-7; D might be TRBD1 (5 bases). Germline V CDR1 and CDR2: LNHDA, SQIVND (reference sequence). CDR3 length: 15 amino acids. The V and J ends lost 4 bases and 6 bases respectively, with 19 bases between them. The CDR3 region has the DNA TGTGCCAGTAGTACTTTCGGTGGGGCGGCGCGCGAGCAGTACTTC. Its translation: CASSTFGGAAREQYF.

V gene TRBV30 combines with J gene TRBJ1-2, with D possibly TRBD1 on 5 matching bases. Germline CDR1 and CDR2: GTSNPN and SVGIG (reference sequence). There are 12 residues in the CDR3. Trimming cost V 1 base and J 3 bases, with 6 bases left between them. CDR3 nucleotides: TGTGCCTGGAGTGGGGGGGACTATGGCTACACCTTC. It codes for CAWSGGDYGYTF.

This clone is a singleton in its sample. The chain links TRBV7-9 to TRBJ2-1, with 14 bases lining up with TRBD2. Trimming at V came to 4 bases and at J to 15 bases, leaving 11 bases not matched to a gene. This CDR3 has 15 residues. Germline V CDR1 and CDR2: SEHNR, FQNEAQ (reference sequence). The CDR3 spells CASSSSGTSGGPGFF. CDR3 bases: TGTGCCAGCAGCTCATCCGGGACTAGCGGGGGCCCCGGGTTCTTC.

This clone has only one observation. The chain is built from TRBV19 and TRBJ1-4; weak D call: TRBD1 (6 bases). CDR1 is LNHDA and CDR2 is SQIVND in the germline V gene (reference sequence). Trimming took 6 bases from V and 4 from J, leaving 12 bases between them. The CDR3 is 14 residues long. The CDR3: CASRPTGRNEKLFF. The CDR3 DNA reads as TGTGCCAGTAGGCCAACAGGGCGTAATGAAAAACTGTTTTTT.

J is TRBJ2-5 and V is TRBV5-8; no definite D call. The end of the DNA fits TRBJ2-7 better, so the J call may be wrong. CDR1 is SGHTS, CDR2 YDEGEE, per germline. The CDR3 has 11 amino acids. CDR3 DNA sequence: TGTGCCAGCAGCCCTTCCTACGAGCAGTACTTC. Translated, it gives CASSPSYEQYF.

The gene calls are TRBV5-1 and TRBJ2-5; 12 bases map to TRBD2. Germline V gives CDR1 SGHRS, CDR2 YFSETQ. The CDR3 runs to 15 residues. J gave up 4 bases and V 4 bases, and 5 bases lay outside the gene matches. CDR3 protein: CASSRTSGIGETQYF. In DNA, the CDR3 is TGCGCCAGCAGCCGGACTAGCGGGATTGGAGAGACCCAGTACTTC.

J is TRBJ1-1 and V is TRBV5-3; D gene unclear. TRBV5-3 is identified as an open reading frame with a role that is uncertain. The CDR3 is 14 residues long. V was cut by 7 bases and J by 3 bases, with 16 bases left in between. CDR3 amino acids: CARGHGNGDTEAFF. The CDR3 nucleotides read TGTGCCAGAGGGCATGGAAACGGGGACACTGAAGCTTTCTTT.

The V call is TRBV9, the J call TRBJ2-2; TRBD2 is a possible D gene (5 bases). Germline V gives CDR1 SGDLS, CDR2 YYNGEE. The CDR3 runs to 17 residues. Trimming shortened V by 0 bases and J by 0 bases, and 12 bases separated the two germline ends. CDR3 region: CASSVVRAVANTGELFF. Here the CDR3 DNA reads TGTGCCAGCAGCGTAGTGCGGGCGGTAGCGAACACCGGGGAGCTGTTTTTT. Full variable domain (missing parts from reference TRBV9 and TRBJ2-2): DSGVTQTPKHLITATGQRVTLRCSPRSGDLSVYWYQQSLDQGLQFLIQYYNGEERAKGNILERFSAQQFPDLHSELNLSSLELGDSALYFCASSVVRAVANTGELFFGEGSRLTVL.

V usage is TRBV10-3 and J usage is TRBJ2-1, with 8 bases aligning to TRBD1. V trimming: 6 bases; J trimming: 9 bases; junction bases outside the gene matches: 10. CDR1 is ENHRY, CDR2 SYGVKD, per germline. The CDR3 loop spans 14 amino acids. The CDR3 is CAIRKQGEVAEQFF. The CDR3 nucleotides are TGTGCCATCAGGAAACAGGGGGAAGTCGCTGAGCAGTTCTTC.

The V call is TRBV7-8, the J call TRBJ2-1; 7 bases fit TRBD2. Unmatched junction bases numbered 16, after V lost 5 bases and J lost 15 bases. The CDR3 loop spans 14 amino acids. The germline gives CDR1 SGHVS, CDR2 FQNEAQ. For the CDR3, the DNA is TGTGCCAGCAGCCCGGTTTTAGTGAGTAGCGGGCCGTTCTTC. It yields the protein CASSPVLVSSGPFF.

The genes are TRBV6-5 and TRBJ1-5, with D perhaps TRBD1 (6 bases). The CDR3 totals 15 residues. Looked up from germline, CDR1 is MNHEY and CDR2 is SVGAGI. Trimming took off 5 bases at V and 4 bases at J, with 15 bases between the two ends. CDR3 sequence: CASSIRGRANQPQHF. CDR3 bases: TGTGCCAGCAGTATCAGGGGAAGGGCAAATCAGCCCCAGCATTTT.

V gene TRBV5-1 combines with J gene TRBJ2-3; D not certain. This CDR3 spans 14 amino acids. The V end was cut by 0 bases, the J end by 3 bases, with 8 bases between. The germline V gene encodes CDR1 SGHRS and CDR2 YFSETQ. CDR3 loop: CASSLGAETDTQYF. The CDR3, as DNA: TGCGCCAGCAGCTTGGGGGCAGAGACAGATACGCAGTATTTT. The variable domain in full, with the rest retrieved from reference TRBV5-1 and TRBJ2-3, is KAGVTQTPRYLIKTRGQQVTLSCSPISGHRSVSWYQQTPGQGLQFLFEYFSETQRNKGNFPGRFSGRQFSNSRSEMNVSTLELGDSALYLCASSLGAETDTQYFGPGTRLTVL.

The V gene is TRBV11-2, the J gene TRBJ2-5; 9 bases fit TRBD2. V was pared by 4 bases and J by 5 bases, with 5 bases of the junction left unmatched. Germline CDR1 SGHAT, CDR2 FQNNGV. This CDR3 is built from 14 residues. The CDR3 loop reads CASSSRRGGETQYF. CDR3 coding DNA: TGTGCCAGCAGCTCCCGGCGGGGGGGGGAGACCCAGTACTTC.

This clone was observed a handful of times. The V gene is TRBV10-3, the J gene TRBJ1-5; a possible D gene is TRBD1 (6 bases). Trimming took off 8 bases at V and 3 bases at J, with 11 bases between the two ends. Germline V gene sequence: CDR1 ENHRY, CDR2 SYGVKD. This CDR3 region has 13 residues. CDR3 sequence (DNA): TGTGCCATCGGGGAGGGGGACAATCAGCCCCAGCATTTT. Translation: CAIGEGDNQPQHF.